These 20 T cell receptor beta chains share one sample of origin, sequenced in a study of CD8 T cells in ankylosing spondylitis. TCRdb fed the 5' RACE reads into MiXCR, producing one record per CDR3 protein. The sample lists fewer than 500,000 distinct CDR3 sequences; about 24% were seen once. These receptors are not linked to any known antigen. Notes on the study in general: Ankylosing spondylitis blood appeared to carry a characteristic TCR beta motif of roughly eight highly homologous variants.

Sequencing was performed on blood, either unsorted or a sorted T cell fraction (not recorded which). These receptors all come from a male donor with ankylosing spondylitis.

The chain has TRBV20-1 and TRBJ2-3; maybe TRBD1 (5 bases). This CDR3 is 12 amino acids long. V was trimmed by 8 bases and J by 0 bases, leaving 9 bases between them. The germline V gene encodes CDR1 DFQATT and CDR2 SNEGSKA (reference sequence). CDR3 sequence reads: CSRTTSTDTQYF. The CDR3 DNA follows: TGCAGTAGGACAACCAGCACAGATACGCAGTATTTT.

This clonotype showed up just a few times. The chain links TRBV20-1 to TRBJ2-3; D is undetermined. Trimming removed 3 bases at V and 0 bases at J, with 13 bases between. Germline V gives CDR1 DFQATT, CDR2 SNEGSKA (reference sequence). The CDR3 has 15 amino acids. CDR3 residues: CSASRQRPSTDTQYF. The CDR3, as DNA: TGCAGTGCTAGCCGACAAAGACCTAGCACAGATACGCAGTATTTT.

The table lists this clonotype with a few counts. This rearrangement joins TRBV12-3 or TRBV12-4 to TRBJ2-1, with 9 bases matching TRBD2. The CDR3 has 20 residues. V trimming: 8 bases; J trimming: 0 bases; junction bases outside the gene matches: 20. DNA for the CDR3: TGTGCCAGCTGGCCCAACCTAGCGAGCGGGAGGTCCAGCTCCTACAATGAGCAGTTCTTC. Amino acid sequence: CASWPNLASGRSSSYNEQFF.

The chain is built from TRBV7-9 and TRBJ1-3; D is possibly TRBD1 (5 bases). Trimming took off 5 bases at V and 0 bases at J, with 14 bases between the two ends. Germline V gene sequence: CDR1 SEHNR, CDR2 FQNEAQ (reference sequence). The CDR3 totals 16 residues. The DNA for the CDR3 is TGTGCCAGCAGCCTACAGGAGCCCGTCTCTGGAAACACCATATATTTT. Amino acids: CASSLQEPVSGNTIYF.

This clonotype occurred a few times. This chain connects TRBV20-1 to TRBJ1-1, with 7 positions matching TRBD1. The CDR3 length is 13 residues. J was trimmed by 7 bases and V by 6 bases; bases with no gene match: 11. Germline V gene data show CDR1 as DFQATT and CDR2 as SNEGSKA (reference sequence). The CDR3 nucleotides read TGCAGTGCCATTGGCAGGGGGGCGGGTGAAGCTTTCTTT. This sequence encodes CSAIGRGAGEAFF.

The V and J genes are TRBV5-5 and TRBJ1-5; 8 nucleotides agree with TRBD1. CDR1 SGHKS and CDR2 YYEKEE come from the germline V gene (reference sequence). With V trimmed by 0 bases and J by 7 bases, 6 bases remained unmatched. The CDR3 totals 15 residues. CDR3 coding DNA: TGTGCCAGCAGCTTGGTGACAGGGGCAGGGCAGCCCCAGCATTTT. It encodes CASSLVTGAGQPQHF.

This sequence joins TRBV11-2 and TRBJ1-1; D unclear. The germline V and J ends were trimmed by 5 bases and 6 bases, with 13 bases remaining between them. Germline CDR1 SGHAT, CDR2 FQNNGV. The CDR3 extends over 13 amino acids. The CDR3 loop is CASSLQLRAEAFF. The CDR3 bases are TGTGCCAGCAGCCTCCAACTCCGGGCTGAAGCTTTCTTT.

This clonotype was found a few times. The chain carries TRBV24-1 and TRBJ1-6; maybe TRBD1 (6 bases). The CDR3 has 13 amino acids. V lost 10 bases, J lost 5 bases, and 11 bases lay in between. CDR1 is KGHDR and CDR2 is SFDVKD in the germline V gene. CDR3 sequence reads: CATQGSDNSPLHF. Here the CDR3 DNA reads TGTGCCACACAGGGATCGGATAATTCACCCCTCCACTTT.

The chain couples TRBV24-1 to TRBJ2-1; TRBD1 matches 10 bases. V lost 10 bases, J lost 5 bases, and 1 base stayed unmatched. CDR1 and CDR2 from the germline V gene are KGHDR and SFDVKD. This CDR3 region has 12 residues. The CDR3 sequence: CATGTGDNEQFF. The DNA for the CDR3 is TGTGCCACTGGGACAGGGGACAATGAGCAGTTCTTC.

This chain joins TRBV20-1 and TRBJ2-2, with a weak D call TRBD2 (5 bases). The CDR3 spans 15 residues. Trimming removed 0 bases from V and 4 bases from J, with 12 bases in between. Germline values: CDR1 DFQATT, CDR2 SNEGSKA (reference sequence). CDR3 loop: CSARDRRAGTGELFF. CDR3 DNA sequence: TGCAGTGCTAGAGATCGTAGGGCGGGCACCGGGGAGCTGTTTTTT.

This clonotype was seen once. The chain uses TRBV12-3 or TRBV12-4 and TRBJ2-1; 7 bases map to TRBD1. The length of the CDR3 is 13 residues. The trim removed 6 bases at V and 7 bases at J, leaving 6 bases unmatched. The CDR3 nucleotides are TGTGCCAGCAGAAGCAGGGGGACGAATGAGCAGTTCTTC. It yields the protein CASRSRGTNEQFF.

The table lists this clonotype with a few counts. Germline and junction disagree at one end, which may indicate a read error. J is TRBJ2-3 and V is TRBV5-1, with D possibly matching TRBD1 (5 bases). Per the germline V gene, CDR1 is SGHRS and CDR2 is YFSETQ. CDR3 length equals 13 residues. This CDR3 is CASSRTDTQVQNF. The CDR3 DNA reads TGCGCCAGCAGCCGGACGGACACACAGGTTCAGAATTTT. Complete variable domain (other parts from reference TRBV5-1 and TRBJ2-3): KAGVTQTPRYLIKTRGQQVTLSCSPISGHRSVSWYQQTPGQGLQFLFEYFSETQRNKGNFPGRFSGRQFSNSRSEMNVSTLELGDSALYLCASSRTDTQVQNFGPGTRLTVL.

V usage is TRBV18 and J usage is TRBJ2-1; D is possibly TRBD1 (7 bases). The germline gives CDR1 KGHSH, CDR2 LQKENI. The germline V and J ends were trimmed by 6 bases and 7 bases, with 10 bases remaining between them. CDR3 length: 12 residues. CDR3 sequence (DNA): TGTGCCAGCTCGGAGGGGGCTAATGAGCAGTTCTTC. It codes for CASSEGANEQFF.

The rearrangement joins TRBV6-5 to TRBJ2-5; D is uncertain. The CDR3 runs 14 residues. Trimming removed 2 bases at V and 2 bases at J, with 9 bases between. Germline lookup yields CDR1 MNHEY and CDR2 SVGAGI. CDR3 DNA sequence: TGTGCCAGCAGTTACCCCGGGTCACAAGAGACCCAGTACTTC. Translation: CASSYPGSQETQYF.

The chain recombines TRBV12-3 or TRBV12-4 with TRBJ2-1; 8 positions agree with TRBD1. The length of the CDR3 is 15 residues. Trimming removed 6 bases from V and 8 bases from J; junction bases left unmatched: 12. The CDR3 spells CASSQPDRASDEQFF. Written as DNA, the CDR3 is TGTGCCAGCAGCCAGCCGGACAGGGCCTCGGATGAGCAGTTCTTC.

The chain links TRBV7-2 to TRBJ1-2; D remains ambiguous. The CDR3 consists of 13 residues. CDR1 is SGHTA, CDR2 FQGNSA, per germline. Trimming shortened V by 7 bases and J by 4 bases, and 13 bases separated the two germline ends. The DNA of the CDR3 is TGTGCCAGCACCTCAGACCTACTCTATGGCTACACCTTC. As protein: CASTSDLLYGYTF.

The rearrangement joins TRBV7-2 to TRBJ2-5; D perhaps matches TRBD1 (5 bases). The CDR3 extends over 14 amino acids. Trimming cost V 11 bases and J 2 bases, with 18 bases left between them. The V gene's germline CDR1 is SGHTA and CDR2 FQGNSA. In DNA form, the CDR3 reads TGTGCCGTGCAGGGCGGCAGCCTTCAAGAGACCCAGTACTTC. This gives the protein CAVQGGSLQETQYF.

V is TRBV18 and J is TRBJ2-3, with D perhaps TRBD1 (6 bases). This CDR3 spans 15 amino acids. Germline V gives CDR1 KGHSH, CDR2 LQKENI. V was pared by 4 bases and J by 2 bases, with 13 bases between. The CDR3 loop is CASSLTGNPTDTQYF. The DNA of the CDR3 is TGTGCCAGCTCACTTACAGGGAACCCCACAGATACGCAGTATTTT.

The rearrangement joins TRBV3-1 to TRBJ1-1; unclear D gene. Germline V gene lookup returns CDR1 LGHDT and CDR2 YNNKEL (reference sequence). Deletions cut 6 bases from V and 7 bases from J, with 15 bases between. The CDR3 runs 13 residues. This chain's CDR3 is CASSPRFGVEAFF. The CDR3, as DNA: TGTGCCAGCAGTCCCCGGTTTGGGGTTGAAGCTTTCTTT.

This clonotype was found a few times. CDR3 protein: CASSPGLAGYYEQYV. In DNA form, the CDR3 reads TGTGCCAGCAGTCCTGGACTAGCGGGATACTACGAGCAGTACGTC. The chain uses TRBV12-3 or TRBV12-4 and TRBJ2-7, with 12 bases lining up with TRBD2. The V gene end was trimmed by 5 bases and the J gene end by 3 bases; junction bases not matched to a gene: 5. The CDR3 consists of 15 residues.